This is a list of T cell receptor beta chains from one sample in a study of blood T cell repertoires in COVID-19. TCRdb keeps only in-frame clones here, not all; method: immunoSEQ multiplex PCR. The sample consists of 90,000 to 100,000 clones, roughly 70% of them appearing once. The source material was peripheral blood. Every receptor here comes from a woman in her fifties or sixties in a cohort sampled during active or convalescent COVID-19. CDR3s include the opening cysteine and the closing phenylalanine or tryptophan. The order of the fields is clone size, D gene, V gene, J gene, CDR3 DNA, CDR3 protein. D genes are given only for firm matches. Size is omitted from some rows. Given values are once, few, many or a class for expanded clones.

size: once
D: -
V: TRBV6-6
J: TRBJ2-7
DNA: TGTGCCAGCAGTTACTCCAACTACGAGCAGTACTTC
CDR3: CASSYSNYEQYF

size: -
D: -
V: TRBV7-9
J: TRBJ1-1
DNA: TGTGCCAGCAGCTTAGCGCCGGGGAACACTGAAGCTTTCTTT
CDR3: CASSLAPGNTEAFF

size: -
D: -
V: TRBV30
J: TRBJ1-2
DNA: TGTGCCTGGAGTGTACCGGGAGGGCATGGCTACACCTTC
CDR3: CAWSVPGGHGYTF

size: few
D: TRBD2
V: TRBV7-6
J: TRBJ2-7
DNA: TGTGCCAGCAGCATGGGACTAGCTCTCGACGAGCAGTACTTC
CDR3: CASSMGLALDEQYF

size: few
D: -
V: TRBV4-1
J: TRBJ1-6
DNA: TGCGCCAGCAGCCAATACAGGGTGACCAATAATTCACCCCTCCACTTT
CDR3: CASSQYRVTNNSPLHF

size: few
D: -
V: TRBV27
J: TRBJ2-7
DNA: TGTGCCAGCAGTCTGAACTCCGGCACCGGGGAGTACTTC
CDR3: CASSLNSGTGEYF

size: -
D: -
V: TRBV29-1
J: TRBJ1-2
DNA: TGCAGCGTTGATTCAAGAACAGACAATAACTATGGCTACACCTTC
CDR3: CSVDSRTDNNYGYTF

size: -
D: TRBD2
V: TRBV13
J: TRBJ2-5
DNA: TGTGCCAGCAGCCAACTAGCGGGGGGCGAGACCCAGTACTTC
CDR3: CASSQLAGGETQYF

size: -
D: -
V: TRBV6-5
J: TRBJ1-5
DNA: TGTGCCAGCAGTCCCCGCAGGGCTAGTCAGCCCCAGCATTTT
CDR3: CASSPRRASQPQHF

size: -
D: TRBD2
V: TRBV5-1
J: TRBJ2-3
DNA: TGCGCCAGCAATCTGGTATGGGGACTAGCGGGGGTGCGGAGCACAGATACGCAGTATTTT
CDR3: CASNLVWGLAGVRSTDTQYF

size: -
D: TRBD2
V: TRBV6-2/TRBV6-3
J: TRBJ2-3
DNA: TGTGCCAGCAGTTCGATCACCCTAGCGGGGGGTAGCACAGATACGCAGTATTTT
CDR3: CASSSITLAGGSTDTQYF

size: many
D: TRBD1
V: TRBV27
J: TRBJ1-5
DNA: TGTGCCAGCAGTTTCTCCGGGACAGGGTCTCAGCCCCAGCATTTT
CDR3: CASSFSGTGSQPQHF

size: -
D: -
V: TRBV27
J: TRBJ2-2
DNA: TGTGCCAGCAGTCAGTCATTCAACACCGGGGAGCTGTTTTTT
CDR3: CASSQSFNTGELFF

size: -
D: TRBD2
V: TRBV11-2
J: TRBJ2-5
DNA: TGTGCCAGCAGCTTGGTAGCGGGGGGTCAGGAGACCCAGTACTTC
CDR3: CASSLVAGGQETQYF

size: once
D: -
V: TRBV2
J: TRBJ1-4
DNA: TGTGCCAGCAGTGTGACTCTTAATGAAAAACTGTTTTTT
CDR3: CASSVTLNEKLFF

size: -
D: TRBD1
V: TRBV19
J: TRBJ1-2
DNA: TGTGCCAGTAGCCCGACAGGGATACGGTTCTACACCTTC
CDR3: CASSPTGIRFYTF

size: once
D: TRBD1
V: TRBV15
J: TRBJ2-5
DNA: TGTGCCACCAGCACCCTAGGACAGGGTGGACAAGAGACCCAGTACTTC
CDR3: CATSTLGQGGQETQYF